The 23 T cell receptor beta chains in this list originate from one sample, sequenced in a study of T cell responses to AZD1222 COVID-19 vaccine (dated by TCRdb to the early 2020s). The label giving this sample's time point can be read as: baseline before first vaccination. Library method: the immunoSEQ multiplex PCR assay. TCRdb stores this immuneACCESS table with in-frame sequences only. Part of the clones is absent; in the studies checked, under half of the shortfall reflects unresolved V genes, and no reason is known for the rest. In this sample the table shows about 99,000 clones, approximately 90% of which occur a single time. The top ten clones comprise approximately 2.8% of the sample. This specimen was peripheral blood, taken on day 0 of AZD1222 vaccination. These receptors all come from an adult in good health.

The chain employs TRBV15 and TRBJ2-7, with D perhaps matching TRBD1 (6 bases). The CDR3 length is 14 residues. The germline V gene has CDR1 LNHNV and CDR2 YYDKDF (reference sequence). The V end lost 2 bases, the J end lost 5 bases, and 13 bases lay between the germline ends. This CDR3 reads CATSRRTGIHEQYF. The CDR3, as DNA: TGTGCCACCAGCAGAAGAACAGGGATCCACGAGCAGTACTTC.

This chain uses TRBV11-2 with TRBJ1-3; D is possibly TRBD1 (6 bases). Germline CDR1 reads SGHAT; CDR2 reads FQNNGV. The CDR3 spans 16 residues. Trimming took off 1 base at V and 0 bases at J, with 10 bases between the two ends. In DNA, the CDR3 is TGTGCCAGCAGCTTAGCGGGGGGCGGCTCTGGAAACACCATATATTTT. Its protein product is CASSLAGGGSGNTIYF.

The chain carries TRBV24-1 and TRBJ2-7; the match to TRBD2 covers 8 bases. The CDR3 extends over 14 amino acids. Germline V gene data show CDR1 as KGHDR and CDR2 as SFDVKD. Unmatched junction bases numbered 8, after V lost 6 bases and J lost 5 bases. CDR3 region: CATSPSGSNDEQYF. In nucleotides, the CDR3 is TGTGCCACCAGTCCCAGCGGGAGTAACGACGAGCAGTACTTC.

This chain links TRBV30 with TRBJ1-5; D may be TRBD1 (5 bases). CDR3 length: 14 amino acids. CDR1 and CDR2 (germline): GTSNPN, SVGIG (reference sequence). V lost 0 bases and J 5 bases, leaving 11 bases between the germline ends. CDR3 DNA sequence: TGTGCCTGGAGTGTCGGGCAGGGTTATCAGCCCCAGCATTTT. Its translation: CAWSVGQGYQPQHF.

The sample holds a few counts of this clone. J is TRBJ2-1 and V is TRBV6-6; D is perhaps TRBD2 (6 bases). CDR3 length equals 16 residues. Trimming shortened V by 4 bases and J by 5 bases, and 18 bases separated the two germline ends. Per germline, CDR1 MNHNY and CDR2 SVGAGI (reference sequence). The CDR3 DNA reads TGTGCCAGCAGTTTTAAGGCGGGGACTTTGGACAATGAGCAGTTCTTC. Its translation is CASSFKAGTLDNEQFF.

This sequence joins TRBV6-4 and TRBJ2-2, with 11 bases that match TRBD2. The V gene's germline CDR1 is MRHNA and CDR2 SNTAGT. The J segment lost 5 bases and the V segment lost 3 bases, leaving 11 bases of the junction unmatched. There are 18 residues in the CDR3. The CDR3 DNA sequence: TGTGCCAGCAGTGAACCTCCTAGCGGGAGGTCTTTTACCGGGGAGCTGTTTTTT. Its translation is CASSEPPSGRSFTGELFF.

This clone has only a few counts. The chain links TRBV6-5 to TRBJ1-1; D is unresolved. The CDR3 runs 12 residues. Germline V gene data show CDR1 as MNHEY and CDR2 as SVGAGI. With 10 bases removed from V and 4 bases from J, the gap between germline ends came to 13 bases. DNA of the CDR3: TGTGCCACCCGATGGGTGGGCACTGAAGCTTTCTTT. Translating gives CATRWVGTEAFF.

The V call is TRBV7-8, the J call TRBJ1-2; 11 bases are shared with TRBD1. Losses at the gene ends were 4 bases for V and 3 bases for J; bases not matched to a gene: 16. CDR1 and CDR2 from the germline V gene are SGHVS and FQNEAQ. The CDR3 runs 19 residues. The CDR3 bases are TGTGCCAGCAGCTCCGACCCTGGACAGGGGGCCCAAATATACTATGGCTACACCTTC. Translated, it gives CASSSDPGQGAQIYYGYTF.

This rearrangement joins TRBV5-6 to TRBJ2-1; no clear D gene. V dropped 1 base and J dropped 4 bases, with 0 bases sitting between them. The CDR3 totals 11 residues. Looked up from germline, CDR1 is SGHDT and CDR2 is YYEEEE. The CDR3 nucleotides are TGTGCCAGCAGCTTGTACAATGAGCAGTTCTTC. This gives the protein CASSLYNEQFF.

This clone was detected once. This chain joins TRBV7-3 and TRBJ2-1, with 7 bases fitting TRBD1. Germline V gives CDR1 SGHTA, CDR2 FQGTGA. With 2 bases clipped from V and 4 bases from J, the junction kept 5 bases outside the gene matches. The CDR3 consists of 15 residues. The chain's CDR3 is CASSLRGTAYNEQFF. As DNA, the CDR3 is TGTGCCAGCAGCTTACGTGGGACAGCTTACAATGAGCAGTTCTTC.

V gene TRBV5-1 combines with J gene TRBJ1-1, with 8 bases matching TRBD1. V shed 2 bases, J shed 5 bases, and the junction held 5 bases outside the gene matches. Germline V gene data show CDR1 as SGHRS and CDR2 as YFSETQ. The CDR3 has 14 residues. In DNA, the CDR3 is TGCGCCAGCAGCTTTCAGGGGGCAGGGACTGAAGCTTTCTTT. As protein: CASSFQGAGTEAFF.

This clone was seen a single time. CDR3 nucleotide sequence: TGTGCCACCGGAAAGGGGGCGCACACTGAAGCTTTCTTT. It encodes CATGKGAHTEAFF. The rearrangement joins TRBV15 to TRBJ1-1; TRBD1 matches at 7 bases. In germline, CDR1 is LNHNV, CDR2 YYDKDF (reference sequence). The CDR3 has 13 amino acids. V dropped 8 bases and J dropped 3; count of bases not matched to a gene: 6.

V usage is TRBV2 and J usage is TRBJ2-3, with 15 nucleotides matching TRBD2. The CDR3 spans 18 residues. The germline gives CDR1 SNHLY, CDR2 FYNNEI. V gave up 3 bases and J gave up 4 bases; unmatched junction bases: 8. CDR3 region: CASSDGTSGRWVADTQYF. The CDR3 DNA is TGTGCCAGCAGTGATGGGACTAGCGGGAGGTGGGTCGCAGATACGCAGTATTTT.

The V gene is TRBV28, the J gene TRBJ2-3, with D perhaps TRBD1 (5 bases). This CDR3 is built from 14 residues. V was shortened by 10 bases and J by 5 bases, with 19 bases between the two germline ends. Germline CDR1 MDHEN, CDR2 SYDVKM. DNA for the CDR3: TGTGCCACCTCTGGGGCCCTCCTCGGAGATACGCAGTATTTT. Translating it yields CATSGALLGDTQYF.

The genes are TRBV2 and TRBJ1-2; D possibly corresponds to TRBD1 (5 bases). Deletions cut 3 bases from V and 8 bases from J, with 13 bases between. CDR1 is SNHLY, CDR2 FYNNEI, per germline. The CDR3 extends over 13 amino acids. The CDR3 bases are TGTGCCAGCAGTGAGGGAAGGGGCAAAGGCTACACCTTC. Translated, it gives CASSEGRGKGYTF.

V usage is TRBV7-9 and J usage is TRBJ1-4; D not certain. V was trimmed by 1 base and J by 4 bases, leaving 10 bases between them. This CDR3 has 15 residues. From germline, CDR1 is SEHNR and CDR2 FQNEAQ (reference sequence). The CDR3 sequence: CASSLGSGINEKLFF. Here the CDR3 DNA reads TGTGCCAGCAGCTTAGGAAGCGGGATTAATGAAAAACTGTTTTTT.

J is TRBJ1-2 and V is TRBV29-1; maybe TRBD1 (5 bases). Per germline, CDR1 SQVTM and CDR2 ANQGSEA. CDR3 length: 13 residues. V lost 2 bases and J lost 7, with 14 bases in between. The CDR3 protein is CSVEKRGRGGYTF. The CDR3 nucleotides are TGCAGCGTTGAAAAAAGGGGAAGAGGTGGCTACACCTTC. The full variable domain, its missing parts supplied by reference TRBV29-1 and TRBJ1-2, is SAVISQKPSRDICQRGTSLTIQCQVDSQVTMMFWYRQQPGQSLTLIATANQGSEATYESGFVIDKFPISRPNLTFSTLTVSNMSPEDSSIYLCSVEKRGRGGYTFGSGTRLTVV.

The chain carries TRBV5-1 and TRBJ2-5; the D gene is possibly TRBD2 (6 bases). From germline, CDR1 is SGHRS and CDR2 YFSETQ. The CDR3 sequence is 14 residues long. The V and J ends lost 3 bases and 4 bases respectively, with 13 bases between them. The CDR3 sequence: CASSWGRNIETQYF. The CDR3 coding sequence is TGCGCCAGCAGCTGGGGGAGGAATATAGAGACCCAGTACTTC. Supplemented by reference TRBV5-1 and TRBJ2-5, the full variable domain reads KAGVTQTPRYLIKTRGQQVTLSCSPISGHRSVSWYQQTPGQGLQFLFEYFSETQRNKGNFPGRFSGRQFSNSRSEMNVSTLELGDSALYLCASSWGRNIETQYFGPGTRLLVL.

The CDR3 DNA reads as TGTGCCAGTAGTATAGCACGGGGTAGCGACACCGGGGAGCTGTTTTTT. It codes for CASSIARGSDTGELFF. The gene calls are TRBV19 and TRBJ2-2, with D possibly being TRBD2 (5 bases). Germline lookup yields CDR1 LNHDA and CDR2 SQIVND (reference sequence). CDR3 length equals 16 residues. With 1 base removed from V and 3 bases from J, the gap between germline ends came to 12 bases.

The V and J genes are TRBV7-6 and TRBJ2-1; the D gene is possibly TRBD2 (5 bases). Trimming stripped 5 bases from V and 0 bases from J, with 14 bases between. Germline assignment: CDR1 SGHVS and CDR2 FNYEAQ. The CDR3 contains 16 residues. The chain's CDR3 is CASSKPSAGSYNEQFF. As DNA, the CDR3 is TGTGCCAGCAGCAAACCCTCGGCGGGCTCCTACAATGAGCAGTTCTTC.

CDR3 nucleotides: TGTGCCATCAGTGGCCTGCCTACAGATGGCTACACCTTC. Its protein is CAISGLPTDGYTF. The chain employs TRBV10-3 and TRBJ1-2, with no clear D. The CDR3 length is 13 residues. CDR1 is ENHRY and CDR2 is SYGVKD in the germline V gene. Between the trimmed V and J ends, which lost 4 bases and 6 bases, there was a span of 12 bases.

The chain links TRBV6-5 to TRBJ2-7; D is uncertain. The CDR3 is made up of 14 amino acids. Germline CDR1 MNHEY, CDR2 SVGAGI. V gave up 2 bases and J gave up 4 bases, with 12 bases separating them. This CDR3 reads CASSYGRVAYEQYF. Here the CDR3 DNA reads TGTGCCAGCAGTTACGGCAGAGTAGCTTACGAGCAGTACTTC.

The chain employs TRBV28 and TRBJ2-7; D perhaps matches TRBD1 (5 bases). The CDR3 length is 15 residues. V lost 3 bases, J lost 2 bases, and 14 bases lay in between. Per germline, CDR1 MDHEN and CDR2 SYDVKM. The CDR3 DNA follows: TGTGCCAGCAGTTTGAATTACAGGCGCCCCTACGAGCAGTACTTC. Translation gives CASSLNYRRPYEQYF.